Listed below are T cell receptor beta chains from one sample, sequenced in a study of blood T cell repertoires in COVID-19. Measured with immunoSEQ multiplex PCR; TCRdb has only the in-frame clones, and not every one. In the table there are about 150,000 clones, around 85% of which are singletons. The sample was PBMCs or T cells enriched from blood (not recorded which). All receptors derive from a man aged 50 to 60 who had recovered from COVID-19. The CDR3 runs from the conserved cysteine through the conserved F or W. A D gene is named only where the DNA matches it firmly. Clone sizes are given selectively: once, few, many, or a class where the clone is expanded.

CASSPPNQVVNSPLHF,TGTGCCAGCTCACCACCGAATCAGGTCGTAAATTCACCCCTCCACTTT,.,TRBV18,.,TRBJ1-6
CASSEGLGSYGYTF,TGTGCCAGCAGTGAAGGATTGGGGAGCTATGGCTACACCTTC,.,TRBV2,.,TRBJ1-2
CATQGGFGGYTF,TGTGCCACCCAGGGGGGTTTCGGTGGCTACACCTTC,.,TRBV25-1,TRBD1,TRBJ1-2
CASSLSGQGISLYNEQFF,TGTGCCAGCTCACTATCGGGACAGGGGATTTCCCTTTACAATGAGCAGTTCTTC,.,TRBV18,TRBD1,TRBJ2-1
CASSESQTGELFF,TGCGCCAGCAGTGAGTCCCAGACCGGGGAGCTGTTTTTT,many,TRBV10-2,.,TRBJ2-2
CASSLGSTGGTRAQYF,TGTGCCAGCAGCTTAGGTTCTACCGGGGGAACCAGGGCCCAGTACTTC,once,TRBV11-2,.,TRBJ2-5
CASSFRVLAGQDEQFF,TGTGCCAGCAGCTTCCGGGTTCTAGCGGGCCAGGATGAGCAGTTCTTC,.,TRBV5-4,TRBD2,TRBJ2-1
CSVEDPDRDLNIQYF,TGCAGCGTTGAAGATCCCGACAGGGATTTAAACATTCAGTACTTC,once,TRBV29-1,TRBD1,TRBJ2-4
CASSLGGRNTEAFF,TGTGCCAGCAGTTTAGGGGGGAGAAACACTGAAGCTTTCTTT,.,TRBV27,.,TRBJ1-1
CASSEAAGDGGYTF,TGTGCCAGCAGTGAAGCTGCGGGAGACGGCGGCTACACCTTC,.,TRBV2,.,TRBJ1-2
CASSRTGGPAFF,TGCGCCAGCAGCCGAACAGGGGGCCCGGCTTTCTTT,.,TRBV5-1,TRBD1,TRBJ1-1
CASTENRRRTYGYTF,TGTGCCAGCACCGAAAACCGTAGGAGAACCTATGGCTACACCTTC,.,TRBV6-6,.,TRBJ1-2
CASSIGTGGSYEQYF,TGTGCCAGTAGTATAGGGACAGGGGGCTCCTACGAGCAGTACTTC,medium-sized,TRBV19,TRBD1,TRBJ2-7
CASSTTRTDRNSPLHF,TGTGCCAGTAGTACCACTCGGACAGATCGTAATTCACCCCTCCACTTT,once,TRBV19,.,TRBJ1-6
CASRPGGSSYEQYF,TGTGCCAGCAGGCCAGGGGGGAGCTCCTACGAGCAGTACTTC,once,TRBV28,.,TRBJ2-7
CATSDPSGGRGTGELFF,TGTGCCACCAGTGATCCGTCAGGGGGCCGGGGCACCGGGGAGCTGTTTTTT,.,TRBV24-1,TRBD1,TRBJ2-2
CASSYPGTSRLLDTQYF,TGTGCCAGCAGTTACCCGGGGACTAGCCGTCTTCTTGATACGCAGTATTTT,.,TRBV6-2/TRBV6-3,TRBD2,TRBJ2-3
CASSLGGWTGAYEQYF,TGTGCCAGCAGTCTAGGGGGGTGGACAGGGGCCTACGAGCAGTACTTC,.,TRBV27,TRBD1,TRBJ2-7
CSAHDRVTQYF,TGCAGTGCCCATGACAGGGTGACGCAGTATTTT,.,TRBV20-1,TRBD1,TRBJ2-3
CASSYRRDRRGYEQYF,TGTGCCAGCAGTTACCGCCGGGACAGAAGAGGCTACGAGCAGTACTTC,.,TRBV6-2/TRBV6-3,TRBD1,TRBJ2-7
CASSPGGAGNQPQHF,TGTGCCAGCAGTCCAGGGGGCGCGGGCAATCAGCCCCAGCATTTT,.,TRBV6-2/TRBV6-3,TRBD1,TRBJ1-5
CASSPPTAYEQYF,TGTGCCAGCTCACCCCCGACAGCCTACGAGCAGTACTTC,.,TRBV18,.,TRBJ2-7
CSVAQTFEKLFF,TGCAGCGTTGCACAGACCTTTGAAAAACTGTTTTTT,.,TRBV29-1,.,TRBJ1-4
CSAADRGQGYTF,TGCAGCGCAGCGGACAGGGGGCAGGGCTACACCTTC,.,TRBV29-1,TRBD1,TRBJ1-2
CASSYSQISGANVLTF,TGTGCCAGCAGTTACTCGCAGATCTCTGGGGCCAACGTCCTGACTTTC,.,TRBV6-6,.,TRBJ2-6
CASSLQGTDEKLFF,TGTGCCAGCAGCCTACAGGGGACGGATGAAAAACTGTTTTTT,.,TRBV6-2/TRBV6-3,TRBD1,TRBJ1-4
CASSLSWTGIDEQYF,TGTGCCAGCAGCTTATCCTGGACAGGAATCGACGAGCAGTACTTC,.,TRBV11-2,TRBD1,TRBJ2-7
CASSQDGGSGNYGYTF,TGTGCCAGCAGCCAAGATGGAGGCAGTGGTAACTATGGCTACACCTTC,.,TRBV3-1/TRBV3-2,.,TRBJ1-2
CASRWGQGTTGELFF,TGTGCCAGCAGATGGGGACAGGGAACCACCGGGGAGCTGTTTTTT,.,TRBV7-9,TRBD1,TRBJ2-2
CASSTGWTEAFF,TGTGCCAGCAGTACAGGGTGGACTGAAGCTTTCTTT,.,TRBV27,.,TRBJ1-1
CASSVGIRASSYGYTF,TGTGCCAGCAGCGTAGGAATCAGGGCCTCATCGTATGGCTACACCTTC,.,TRBV9,.,TRBJ1-2
CAWGQGHSGNTIYF,TGTGCCTGGGGACAGGGCCACTCTGGAAACACCATATATTTT,.,TRBV30,TRBD1,TRBJ1-3
CASSQESAGARAKNIQYF,TGCGCCAGCAGCCAAGAGTCAGCGGGGGCCCGGGCCAAAAACATTCAGTACTTC,.,TRBV4-1,TRBD2,TRBJ2-4
CASSVGGTGGGIQYF,TGTGCCAGCAGCGTAGGAGGGACAGGGGGTGGGATTCAGTACTTC,.,TRBV9,TRBD1,TRBJ2-4
CAWSGENEQFF,TGTGCCTGGAGTGGTGAGAATGAGCAGTTCTTC,once,TRBV30,.,TRBJ2-1
CASSAANYGYTF,TGTGCCAGCTCGGCGGCTAACTATGGCTACACCTTC,.,TRBV28,.,TRBJ1-2
CASTTGRNTGELFF,TGTGCCAGCACGACAGGACGAAACACCGGGGAGCTGTTTTTT,.,TRBV14,.,TRBJ2-2
CASSLVGTVYNSPLHF,TGCGCCAGCAGCTTGGTCGGGACAGTCTATAATTCACCCCTCCACTTT,.,TRBV5-1,TRBD1,TRBJ1-6
CASSRGLNTEAFF,TGTGCCAGCAGCAGGGGGTTGAACACTGAAGCTTTCTTT,many,TRBV9,.,TRBJ1-1
CASSLMGATTLLDEQFF,TGTGCCAGCAGCTTAATGGGGGCCACCACCCTACTGGATGAGCAGTTCTTC,.,TRBV7-2,.,TRBJ2-1
CATLGPGELFF,TGTGCCACTTTGGGGCCCGGGGAGCTGTTTTTT,.,TRBV12-3/TRBV12-4,.,TRBJ2-2
CASSSGQDYGYTF,TGTGCCAGCAGTTCGGGACAGGACTATGGCTACACCTTC,.,TRBV28,TRBD1,TRBJ1-2
CASSTGTNQPQHF,TGTGCCAGCTCGACAGGGACCAATCAGCCCCAGCATTTT,.,TRBV18,TRBD1,TRBJ1-5
CASSLFSGHNNSPLHF,TGTGCCAGCAGCTTATTCTCGGGACATAATAATTCACCCCTCCACTTT,.,TRBV7-2,.,TRBJ1-6
CASSITGQRANTEAFF,TGTGCCAGTAGTATAACCGGACAGAGGGCGAACACTGAAGCTTTCTTT,.,TRBV19,.,TRBJ1-1
CASSLGGQGANTEAFF,TGTGCCAGCAGCTTGGGGGGACAGGGGGCAAACACTGAAGCTTTCTTT,.,TRBV5-4,TRBD1,TRBJ1-1
CASSYSQVAGDEQFF,TGTGCCAGCAGTTACTCACAGGTGGCGGGGGATGAGCAGTTCTTC,.,TRBV6-2/TRBV6-3,TRBD2,TRBJ2-1
CAISEPGTGFSGNTIYF,TGTGCCATCAGTGAGCCCGGGACAGGGTTCTCTGGAAACACCATATATTTT,.,TRBV10-3,TRBD1,TRBJ1-3